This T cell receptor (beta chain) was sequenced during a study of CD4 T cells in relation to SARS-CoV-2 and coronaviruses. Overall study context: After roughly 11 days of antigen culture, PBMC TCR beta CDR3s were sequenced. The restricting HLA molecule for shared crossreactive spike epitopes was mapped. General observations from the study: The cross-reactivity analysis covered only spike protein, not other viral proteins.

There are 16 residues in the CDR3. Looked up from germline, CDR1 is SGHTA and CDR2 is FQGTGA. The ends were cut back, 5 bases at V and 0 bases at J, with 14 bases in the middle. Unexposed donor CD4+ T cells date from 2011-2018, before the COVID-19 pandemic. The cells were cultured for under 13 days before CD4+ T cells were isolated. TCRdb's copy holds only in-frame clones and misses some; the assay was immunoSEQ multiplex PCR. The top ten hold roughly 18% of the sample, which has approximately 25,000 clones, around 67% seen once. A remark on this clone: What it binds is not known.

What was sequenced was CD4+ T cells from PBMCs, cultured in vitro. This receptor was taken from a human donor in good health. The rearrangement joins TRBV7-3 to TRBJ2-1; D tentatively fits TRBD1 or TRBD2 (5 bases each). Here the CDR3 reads CASSSRDGSSYNEQFF. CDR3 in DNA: TGTGCCAGCAGCAGCCGGGACGGAAGCTCCTACAATGAGCAGTTCTTC.